A single sample gave rise to the 30 T cell receptor beta chains below, sequenced in a study of CD8+ T cells in alopecia areata. The sequencing template was cDNA reverse transcribed from extracted RNA. Libraries were prepared by immunoSEQ multiplex PCR; TCRdb keeps only in-frame clonotypes and omits some of them. The top ten hold about 6.4% of the sample, which has 130,000 to 150,000 clones, approximately 50% seen once. The sample taken for sequencing was CD4+ T cells sorted from blood. All receptors derive from a human donor with alopecia areata.

The chain combines TRBV7-9 with TRBJ2-1; D not resolved. The ends were cut back, 5 bases at V and 6 bases at J, with 5 bases in the middle. This CDR3 region has 11 residues. Germline V lookup: CDR1 SEHNR, CDR2 FQNEAQ (reference sequence). The DNA of the CDR3 is TGTGCCAGCAGCCTCTCCAATGAGCAGTTCTTC. Translated, it gives CASSLSNEQFF.

DNA of the CDR3: TGTGCCAGCAGCCAAGATTTGGGCGCCCGACTGTTTTTT. Translating it yields CASSQDLGARLFF. The chain couples TRBV4-2 to TRBJ1-4; D is uncertain. CDR3 length: 13 residues. CDR1 and CDR2 from the germline V gene are LGHNA and YNFKEQ. V shed 0 bases and J shed 13 bases, with 12 bases lying between them.

J is TRBJ2-5 and V is TRBV18; D not certain. Per germline, CDR1 KGHSH and CDR2 LQKENI. V gave up 5 bases and J gave up 4 bases, with 14 bases separating them. The CDR3 spans 14 residues. CDR3 nucleotide sequence: TGTGCCAGCTCATCACAAAGAGGTCCAGAGACCCAGTACTTC. This gives the protein CASSSQRGPETQYF.

This chain links TRBV6-4 with TRBJ2-1, with 7 bases lining up with TRBD2. Germline V gene data show CDR1 as MRHNA and CDR2 as SNTAGT. Trimming cost V 4 bases and J 8 bases; bases outside gene matches: 11. This CDR3 spans 15 amino acids. CDR3 in DNA: TGTGCCAGCAGTGTCCTCGCGGGGGAGGGCTATGAGCAGTTCTTC. Its translation is CASSVLAGEGYEQFF.

The V gene is TRBV27, the J gene TRBJ2-1, with D perhaps TRBD2 (6 bases). Trimming removed 4 bases from V and 9 bases from J, with 13 bases in between. The CDR3 extends over 13 amino acids. Germline CDR1 is MNHEY and CDR2 is SMNVEV (reference sequence). The CDR3 loop is CASSSRGAGEQFF. The CDR3 nucleotides read TGTGCCAGCAGTTCGCGGGGAGCTGGTGAGCAGTTCTTC.

This clone was seen a handful of times. The chain has TRBV18 and TRBJ1-1, with 9 positions matching TRBD1. Germline values: CDR1 KGHSH, CDR2 LQKENI. The CDR3 contains 16 residues. V was pared by 5 bases and J by 0 bases, with 7 bases of the junction left unmatched. The CDR3 is CASSVRQGDVNTEAFF. CDR3 coding DNA: TGTGCCAGCTCAGTGCGACAGGGGGACGTGAACACTGAAGCTTTCTTT.

V gene TRBV28 combines with J gene TRBJ2-3, with D unclear. Trimming took 4 bases from V and 4 from J, leaving 3 bases between them. This CDR3 comprises 11 residues. Germline V CDR1 and CDR2: MDHEN, SYDVKM. CDR3 bases: TGTGCCAGCAGTTGGGCAGATACGCAGTATTTT. Amino acids: CASSWADTQYF.

The DNA of the CDR3 is TGCGCCAGCAGCCAATACCAGGATAGGCTGTTTTTT. This codes for CASSQYQDRLFF. This chain links TRBV4-1 with TRBJ1-4; D not certain. Germline V gene sequence: CDR1 MGHRA, CDR2 YSYEKL. CDR3 length: 12 residues. The V and J ends lost 2 bases and 14 bases respectively, with 12 bases between them.

This clone was detected a few times. This chain joins TRBV29-1 and TRBJ2-1; D remains unclear. CDR1 is SQVTM, CDR2 ANQGSEA, per germline. Between the trimmed V and J ends, which lost 4 bases and 15 bases, there was a span of 13 bases. The CDR3 has 10 residues. CDR3 protein: CSVAGQWPFF. CDR3 DNA sequence: TGCAGCGTTGCCGGCCAATGGCCGTTCTTC.

The V gene is TRBV29-1, the J gene TRBJ2-1, with 12 positions matching TRBD1. The junction had 7 bases not matched to a gene; V was cut back by 5 bases and J by 5 bases. The CDR3 is 15 residues long. CDR1 and CDR2 from the germline V gene are SQVTM and ANQGSEA. This CDR3 reads CSVKPGQGAHNEQFF. The CDR3 region has the DNA TGCAGCGTTAAACCGGGACAGGGGGCCCACAATGAGCAGTTCTTC.

The chain links TRBV30 to TRBJ2-1; D may be TRBD1 or TRBD2 (5 bases each). Germline-derived CDR1 and CDR2 are GTSNPN and SVGIG (reference sequence). This CDR3 comprises 15 residues. Trimming removed 6 bases at V and 3 bases at J, with 18 bases between. The CDR3 region is CACNRLGPNYNEQFF. The DNA for the CDR3 is TGTGCCTGCAACCGACTGGGACCCAACTACAATGAGCAGTTCTTC. Variable domain in full (rest from reference TRBV30 and TRBJ2-1): SQTIHQWPATLVQPVGSPLSLECTVEGTSNPNLYWYRQAAGRGLQLLFYSVGIGQISSEVPQNLSASRPQDRQFILSSKKLLLSDSGFYLCACNRLGPNYNEQFFGPGTRLTVL.

This clone has just one count. V usage is TRBV29-1 and J usage is TRBJ2-2; D may match TRBD1 or TRBD2 (6 bases each). CDR1 and CDR2 (germline): SQVTM, ANQGSEA. The V and J ends lost 3 bases and 8 bases respectively, with 19 bases between them. The CDR3 contains 15 residues. DNA of the CDR3: TGCAGCGTTGAGGGACTTACAGGGCATCGGGGGGAGCTGTTTTTT. Translation gives CSVEGLTGHRGELFF.

This chain links TRBV6-5 with TRBJ2-1; TRBD2 matches 14 bases. The ends lost 10 bases at V and 8 bases at J; junction bases unmatched: 1. The CDR3 is 12 amino acids. Germline values: CDR1 MNHEY, CDR2 SVGAGI. CDR3 in DNA: TGTGCCACGGGACTAGCGGGAGATGAGCAGTTCTTC. Translating it yields CATGLAGDEQFF.

The gene calls are TRBV29-1 and TRBJ2-5; D is undetermined. The length of the CDR3 is 10 residues. The V and J ends lost 6 bases and 7 bases respectively, with 9 bases between them. Germline CDR1 and CDR2: SQVTM and ANQGSEA. CDR3 region: CSVAVGTQYF. The CDR3, as DNA: TGCAGCGTGGCCGTGGGGACCCAGTACTTC.

The V gene is TRBV29-1, the J gene TRBJ2-1; perhaps TRBD2 as D (6 bases). Germline CDR1 is SQVTM and CDR2 is ANQGSEA. V lost 1 base to trimming and J lost 8 bases, with 15 bases between them. The CDR3 is made up of 14 amino acids. The CDR3 region has the DNA TGCAGCGTTGAAGCGGGGGTGTATGGTGATGAGCAGTTCTTC. This translates into CSVEAGVYGDEQFF.

In this sample, this clone turned up a few times. The rearrangement links TRBV23-1 to TRBJ2-1; D not resolved. TRBV23-1 is assigned to the ORF class and has an uncertain function. V was trimmed by 5 bases and J by 12 bases, leaving 11 bases between them. This CDR3 spans 11 amino acids. The CDR3 loop is CASSFRRWQFF. Here the CDR3 DNA reads TGCGCCAGCAGTTTTCGCCGGTGGCAGTTCTTC.

The rearrangement uses TRBV7-9 and TRBJ1-1; D is possibly TRBD1 (5 bases). Germline V gene lookup returns CDR1 SEHNR and CDR2 FQNEAQ (reference sequence). This CDR3 comprises 13 residues. The V and J ends lost 2 bases and 6 bases respectively, with 10 bases between them. CDR3 DNA sequence: TGTGCCAGCAGCTTACTCAGGGCACCTGAAGCTTTCTTT. Translating gives CASSLLRAPEAFF.

This clone was seen only a few times. This chain joins TRBV4-1 and TRBJ2-7; 9 positions match TRBD2. This CDR3 has 14 amino acids. V lost 2 bases and J lost 6; bases outside the gene matches: 5. CDR1 is MGHRA, CDR2 YSYEKL, per germline. DNA for the CDR3: TGCGCCAGCAGCCAAAGACTAGCGGTTACCGAGCAGTACTTC. Translation gives CASSQRLAVTEQYF.

In DNA, the CDR3 is TGTGCCTCACGTGGGGAGCAGCCCCAGCATTTT. It codes for CASRGEQPQHF. The chain joins TRBV6-6 to TRBJ1-5; no clear D. CDR1 is MNHNY and CDR2 is SVGAGI in the germline V gene (reference sequence). The CDR3 consists of 11 residues. Trimming left V 11 bases short and J 7 bases short, with 12 bases between.

This clone was observed a handful of times. This chain connects TRBV10-1 to TRBJ2-1; D might be TRBD2 (6 bases). The CDR3 is 13 residues long. Per germline, CDR1 WNHNN and CDR2 SYGVQD (reference sequence). V lost 5 bases, J lost 7 bases, and 12 bases lay in between. DNA for the CDR3: TGCGCCAGCAGTCCGGGAGATAGTAATGAGCAGTTCTTC. This codes for CASSPGDSNEQFF.

This clone showed up just a few times. The chain combines TRBV29-1 with TRBJ2-7, with D perhaps TRBD1 (5 bases). With 4 bases removed from V and 5 bases from J, the gap between germline ends came to 9 bases. The CDR3 is 11 residues long. CDR1 is SQVTM and CDR2 is ANQGSEA in the germline V gene. The CDR3 loop reads CSVAGWDEQYF. CDR3 in DNA: TGCAGCGTTGCAGGGTGGGACGAGCAGTACTTC.

This clone was observed a few times. The J gene is TRBJ2-5, the V gene TRBV7-9, with D unclear. The CDR3 totals 14 residues. CDR1 SEHNR and CDR2 FQNEAQ come from the germline V gene (reference sequence). V was shortened by 6 bases and J by 5 bases, with 16 bases between the two germline ends. CDR3 residues: CASSSLAGSETQYF. Written as DNA, the CDR3 is TGTGCCAGCAGTTCTTTAGCCGGTTCTGAGACCCAGTACTTC.

The rearrangement links TRBV6-5 to TRBJ2-7; D not resolved. Trimming stripped 6 bases from V and 5 bases from J, with 8 bases between. This CDR3 contains 11 residues. CDR1 and CDR2 from the germline V gene are MNHEY and SVGAGI. The CDR3: CASRVLDEQYF. The CDR3 DNA reads as TGTGCCAGCAGAGTCCTAGACGAGCAGTACTTC.

The chain couples TRBV5-1 to TRBJ2-7; D tentatively reads TRBD1 or TRBD2 (5 bases each). Germline CDR1 is SGHRS and CDR2 is YFSETQ. V gave up 5 bases and J gave up 5 bases, with 11 bases separating them. This CDR3 has 12 residues. The CDR3: CASSSVGDEQYF. CDR3 DNA: TGCGCCAGCAGTTCAGTGGGGGACGAGCAGTACTTC. The full variable domain, its missing parts supplied by reference TRBV5-1 and TRBJ2-7, is KAGVTQTPRYLIKTRGQQVTLSCSPISGHRSVSWYQQTPGQGLQFLFEYFSETQRNKGNFPGRFSGRQFSNSRSEMNVSTLELGDSALYLCASSSVGDEQYFGPGTRLTVT.

J is TRBJ1-2 and V is TRBV5-1; 10 nucleotides line up with TRBD1. Germline CDR1 and CDR2: SGHRS and YFSETQ. J gave up 6 bases and V 0 bases, and 5 bases lay outside the gene matches. The CDR3 has 15 residues. The CDR3, as DNA: TGCGCCAGCAGCTTGGGACAGGGGGCTGGCAATGGCTACACCTTC. Protein: CASSLGQGAGNGYTF.

The chain employs TRBV27 and TRBJ2-2, with 9 bases matching TRBD2. The V segment lost 5 bases and the J segment 2 bases; nucleotides outside the gene matches: 15. The CDR3 covers 19 residues. Germline V gene data show CDR1 as MNHEY and CDR2 as SMNVEV (reference sequence). The CDR3 loop reads CASSPRVWVAGANTGELFF. The CDR3 region has the DNA TGTGCCAGCAGTCCCAGGGTCTGGGTAGCGGGAGCCAACACCGGGGAGCTGTTTTTT.

J is TRBJ2-1 and V is TRBV29-1; D remains ambiguous. V was pared by 5 bases and J by 0 bases, with 14 bases between. The CDR3 consists of 15 residues. The germline V gene has CDR1 SQVTM and CDR2 ANQGSEA. The CDR3 spells CSVYAAQSSYNEQFF. DNA of the CDR3: TGCAGCGTTTACGCCGCGCAAAGCTCCTACAATGAGCAGTTCTTC.

For this clone: The junction and the germline gene differ at one end; a read error may be behind it. This chain links TRBV5-6 with TRBJ1-2; D may be TRBD1 (5 bases). CDR1 SGHDT and CDR2 YYEEEE come from the germline V gene. The CDR3 is 15 amino acids. In nucleotides, the CDR3 is TGTGCCAGCAGCTTGGTTGACAGCGCTAATTATGGCTACACCTTC. Its protein is CASSLVDSANYGYTF.

The V call is TRBV18, the J call TRBJ1-5; a possible D gene is TRBD1 (5 bases). The V and J ends lost 2 bases and 6 bases respectively, with 11 bases between them. The V gene's germline CDR1 is KGHSH and CDR2 LQKENI. The CDR3 is 14 residues long. This chain's CDR3 is CASSPGREGQPQHF. CDR3 DNA: TGTGCCAGCTCACCAGGCAGGGAAGGTCAGCCCCAGCATTTT.

The chain uses TRBV30 and TRBJ2-1; 8 bases fit TRBD1. The CDR3 runs 15 residues. Germline V gene lookup returns CDR1 GTSNPN and CDR2 SVGIG (reference sequence). V was pared by 0 bases and J by 4 bases, with 5 bases of the junction left unmatched. This CDR3 reads CAWSVGQGLYNEQFF. CDR3 bases: TGTGCCTGGAGTGTAGGACAGGGATTGTACAATGAGCAGTTCTTC.